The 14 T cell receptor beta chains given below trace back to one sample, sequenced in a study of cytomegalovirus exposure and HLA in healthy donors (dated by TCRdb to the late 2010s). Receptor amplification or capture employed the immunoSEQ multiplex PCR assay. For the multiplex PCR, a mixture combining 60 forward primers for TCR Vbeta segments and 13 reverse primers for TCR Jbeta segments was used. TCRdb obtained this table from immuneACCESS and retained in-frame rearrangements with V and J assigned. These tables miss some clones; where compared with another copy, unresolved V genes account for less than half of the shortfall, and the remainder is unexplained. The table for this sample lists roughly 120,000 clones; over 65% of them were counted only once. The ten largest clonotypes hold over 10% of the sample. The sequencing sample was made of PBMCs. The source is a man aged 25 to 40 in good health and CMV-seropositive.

CDR3 in DNA: TGTGCCACCAGCATATACAGTCTCTCTGGAAACACCATATATTTT. Translating gives CATSIYSLSGNTIYF. V gene TRBV15 combines with J gene TRBJ1-3, with D hard to call. Germline V gene lookup returns CDR1 LNHNV and CDR2 YYDKDF (reference sequence). The ends were cut back, 4 bases at V and 0 bases at J, with 10 bases in the middle. CDR3 length: 15 residues.

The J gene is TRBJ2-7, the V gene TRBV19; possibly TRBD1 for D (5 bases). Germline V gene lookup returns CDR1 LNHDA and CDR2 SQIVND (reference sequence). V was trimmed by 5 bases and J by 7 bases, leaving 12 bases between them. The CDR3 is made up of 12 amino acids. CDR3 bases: TGTGCCAGTAGTGCCCCAGGGTGGGAGCAGTACTTC. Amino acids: CASSAPGWEQYF. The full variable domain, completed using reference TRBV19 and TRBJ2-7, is DGGITQSPKYLFRKEGQNVTLSCEQNLNHDAMYWYRQDPGQGLRLIYYSQIVNDFQKGDIAEGYSVSREKKESFPLTVTSAQKNPTAFYLCASSAPGWEQYFGPGTRLTVT.

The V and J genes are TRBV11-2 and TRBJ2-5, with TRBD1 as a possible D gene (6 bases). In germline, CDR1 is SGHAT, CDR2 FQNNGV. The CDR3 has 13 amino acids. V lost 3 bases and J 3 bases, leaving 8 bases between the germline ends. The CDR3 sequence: CASSLWTEETQYF. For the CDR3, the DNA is TGTGCCAGCAGCTTGTGGACAGAAGAGACCCAGTACTTC.

CDR3: CASSFREGGGYTF. The CDR3 bases are TGTGCCAGCAGTTTTAGGGAGGGTGGTGGCTACACCTTC. The gene calls are TRBV27 and TRBJ1-2, with unresolved D. The CDR3 runs 13 residues. Germline CDR1 MNHEY, CDR2 SMNVEV (reference sequence). Trimming removed 3 bases from V and 7 bases from J, with 12 bases in between.

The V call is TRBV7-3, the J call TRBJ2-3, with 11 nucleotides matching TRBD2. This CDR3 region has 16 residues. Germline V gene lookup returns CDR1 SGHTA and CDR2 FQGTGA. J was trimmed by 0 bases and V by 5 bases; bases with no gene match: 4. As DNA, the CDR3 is TGTGCCAGCAGCGACGGGACTAGCGGTAGCACAGATACGCAGTATTTT. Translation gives CASSDGTSGSTDTQYF.

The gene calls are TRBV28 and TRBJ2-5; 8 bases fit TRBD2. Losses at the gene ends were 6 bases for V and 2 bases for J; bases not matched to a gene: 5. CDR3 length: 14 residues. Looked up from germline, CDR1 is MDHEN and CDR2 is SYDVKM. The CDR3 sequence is CASRGLVPQETQYF. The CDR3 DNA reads TGTGCCAGCAGGGGACTAGTCCCACAAGAGACCCAGTACTTC.

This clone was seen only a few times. DNA for the CDR3: TGCAGCGTTGCGGAGAACACAGATACGCAGTATTTT. Translation: CSVAENTDTQYF. The rearrangement joins TRBV29-1 to TRBJ2-3; D not certain. V was clipped by 4 bases and J by 2 bases, with 7 bases between them. CDR3 length equals 12 residues. Germline CDR1 and CDR2: SQVTM and ANQGSEA.

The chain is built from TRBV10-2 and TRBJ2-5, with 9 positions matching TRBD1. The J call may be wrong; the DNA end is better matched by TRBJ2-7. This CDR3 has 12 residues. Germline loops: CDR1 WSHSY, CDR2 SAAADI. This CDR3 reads CASSGTGYEQYF. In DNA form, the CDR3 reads TGCGCCAGCAGCGGGACAGGGTACGAGCAGTACTTC.

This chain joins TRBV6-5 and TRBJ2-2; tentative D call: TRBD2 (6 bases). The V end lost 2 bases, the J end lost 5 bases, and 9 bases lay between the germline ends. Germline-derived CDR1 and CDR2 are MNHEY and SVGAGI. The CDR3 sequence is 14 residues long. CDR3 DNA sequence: TGTGCCAGCAGTTACCCGAGCGGGACCGGGGAGCTGTTTTTT. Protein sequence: CASSYPSGTGELFF.

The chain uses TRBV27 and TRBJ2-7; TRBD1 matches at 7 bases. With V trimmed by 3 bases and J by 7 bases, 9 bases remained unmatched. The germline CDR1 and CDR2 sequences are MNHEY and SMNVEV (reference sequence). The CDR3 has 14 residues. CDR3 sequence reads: CASSFGQAPGEQYF. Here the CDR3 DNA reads TGTGCCAGCAGTTTCGGACAGGCCCCAGGGGAGCAGTACTTC.

CDR3 loop: CASSRGLAGGYNEQFF. The DNA of the CDR3 is TGCGCCAGCAGCCGCGGACTAGCGGGGGGTTACAATGAGCAGTTCTTC. The rearrangement uses TRBV4-3 and TRBJ2-1, with 14 bases that match TRBD2. Germline V lookup: CDR1 LGHNA, CDR2 YSLEER. The CDR3 totals 16 residues. Unmatched junction bases numbered 3, after V lost 4 bases and J lost 4 bases.

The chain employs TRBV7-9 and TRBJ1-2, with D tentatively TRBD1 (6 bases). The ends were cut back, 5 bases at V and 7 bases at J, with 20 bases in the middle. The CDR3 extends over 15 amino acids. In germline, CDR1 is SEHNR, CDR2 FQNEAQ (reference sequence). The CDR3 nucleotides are TGTGCCAGCAGCACCTCGGGGCGGGGGCGCGGTGGCTACACCTTC. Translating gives CASSTSGRGRGGYTF.

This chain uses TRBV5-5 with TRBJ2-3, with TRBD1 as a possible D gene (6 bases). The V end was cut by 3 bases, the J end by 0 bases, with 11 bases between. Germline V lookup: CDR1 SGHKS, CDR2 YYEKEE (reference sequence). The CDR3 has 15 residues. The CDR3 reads CASSSDRPSTDTQYF. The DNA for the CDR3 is TGTGCCAGCAGCTCGGACAGACCCAGCACAGATACGCAGTATTTT.

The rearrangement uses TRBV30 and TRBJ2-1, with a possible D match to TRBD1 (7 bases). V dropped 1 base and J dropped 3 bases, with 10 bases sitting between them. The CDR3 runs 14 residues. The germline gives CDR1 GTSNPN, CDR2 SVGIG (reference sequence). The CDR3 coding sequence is TGTGCCTGGAGTGGCGGGACAGACTACAATGAGCAGTTCTTC. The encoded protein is CAWSGGTDYNEQFF. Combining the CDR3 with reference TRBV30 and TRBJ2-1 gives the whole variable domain SQTIHQWPATLVQPVGSPLSLECTVEGTSNPNLYWYRQAAGRGLQLLFYSVGIGQISSEVPQNLSASRPQDRQFILSSKKLLLSDSGFYLCAWSGGTDYNEQFFGPGTRLTVL.